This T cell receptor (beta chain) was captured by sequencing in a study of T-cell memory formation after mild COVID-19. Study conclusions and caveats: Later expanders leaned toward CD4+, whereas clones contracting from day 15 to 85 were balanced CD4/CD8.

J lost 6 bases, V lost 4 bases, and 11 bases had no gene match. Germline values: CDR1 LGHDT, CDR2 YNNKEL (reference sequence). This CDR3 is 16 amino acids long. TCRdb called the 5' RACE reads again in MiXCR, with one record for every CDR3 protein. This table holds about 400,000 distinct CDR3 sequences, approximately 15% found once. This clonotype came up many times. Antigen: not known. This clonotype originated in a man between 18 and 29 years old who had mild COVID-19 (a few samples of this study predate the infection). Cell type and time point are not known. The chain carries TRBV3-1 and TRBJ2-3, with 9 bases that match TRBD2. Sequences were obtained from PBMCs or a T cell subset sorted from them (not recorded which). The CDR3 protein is CASSRKSGLAGDTQYF. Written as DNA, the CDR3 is TGTGCCAGCAGCCGGAAAAGTGGCCTAGCGGGGGATACGCAGTATTTT.